The next 22 T cell receptor beta chains were all read from a single sample in a study of blood T cell repertoires in COVID-19. Sequencing used immunoSEQ multiplex PCR; TCRdb keeps in-frame clones, though not all of them. The sample has 60,000 to 75,000 clones, about 76% seen once. The specimen was peripheral blood. These receptors were taken from an elderly woman with acute or convalescent COVID-19.

The J gene is TRBJ2-1, the V gene TRBV11-2; TRBD2 might be the D (6 bases). The CDR3 loop spans 16 amino acids. Looked up from germline, CDR1 is SGHAT and CDR2 is FQNNGV. The ends were cut back, 4 bases at V and 6 bases at J, with 19 bases in the middle. The CDR3 DNA follows: TGTGCCAGCAGCTCTCAGACCCCGGGAGCGGGCAATGAGCAGTTCTTC. This gives the protein CASSSQTPGAGNEQFF.

This clone appeared a few times. V and J are TRBV20-1 and TRBJ1-2; 8 bases line up with TRBD1. V was pared by 3 bases and J by 3 bases, with 15 bases of the junction left unmatched. CDR1 and CDR2 (germline): DFQATT, SNEGSKA (reference sequence). The CDR3 is 17 residues long. This CDR3 is CSASPRTGSNVDYGYTF. The CDR3 DNA is TGCAGTGCTAGTCCCCGGACAGGGTCTAACGTTGACTATGGCTACACCTTC.

The sample holds one count of this clone. The chain has TRBV28 and TRBJ1-5; TRBD1 is a possible D gene (5 bases). V was clipped by 6 bases and J by 3 bases, with 15 bases between them. Germline V gene lookup returns CDR1 MDHEN and CDR2 SYDVKM. The CDR3 is made up of 15 amino acids. This CDR3 reads CASSRTDSANQPQHF. CDR3 bases: TGTGCCAGCAGCCGTACTGACAGCGCCAATCAGCCCCAGCATTTT.

V usage is TRBV4-1 and J usage is TRBJ2-6, with D unclear. The CDR3 has 14 residues. The V gene's germline CDR1 is MGHRA and CDR2 YSYEKL. Trimming left V 0 bases short and J 2 bases short, with 2 bases between. The CDR3: CASSQDAGANVLTF. The CDR3 nucleotides are TGCGCCAGCAGCCAAGACGCTGGGGCCAACGTCCTGACTTTC.

This clone has only a few counts. This sequence joins TRBV6-1 and TRBJ2-7; TRBD2 matches 12 bases. With V trimmed by 2 bases and J by 3 bases, 11 bases remained unmatched. The germline V gene has CDR1 MNHNS and CDR2 SASEGT. The length of the CDR3 is 18 residues. This CDR3 reads CASSESTSGRFIGYEQYF. As DNA, the CDR3 is TGTGCCAGCAGTGAATCCACTAGCGGGAGGTTTATAGGCTACGAGCAGTACTTC.

The rearrangement uses TRBV5-1 and TRBJ2-5, with D possibly TRBD2 on 5 matching bases. V shed 6 bases and J shed 3 bases, with 12 bases lying between them. The CDR3 spans 13 residues. Germline V gene sequence: CDR1 SGHRS, CDR2 YFSETQ. The DNA for the CDR3 is TGCGCCAGCAACAGCGGCCAAAAAGAGACCCAGTACTTC. The encoded protein is CASNSGQKETQYF. The full variable domain, completed using reference TRBV5-1 and TRBJ2-5, is KAGVTQTPRYLIKTRGQQVTLSCSPISGHRSVSWYQQTPGQGLQFLFEYFSETQRNKGNFPGRFSGRQFSNSRSEMNVSTLELGDSALYLCASNSGQKETQYFGPGTRLLVL.

This clone has only a few counts. The chain employs TRBV27 and TRBJ2-1, with D unresolved. This CDR3 spans 11 amino acids. With 8 bases removed from V and 9 bases from J, the gap between germline ends came to 11 bases. CDR1 is MNHEY and CDR2 is SMNVEV in the germline V gene (reference sequence). Here the CDR3 reads CASREVGEQFF. The CDR3 bases are TGTGCCAGCCGAGAGGTCGGTGAGCAGTTCTTC.

The chain links TRBV28 to TRBJ2-1; 9 nucleotides match TRBD2. Unmatched junction bases numbered 10, after V lost 6 bases and J lost 10 bases. Germline loops: CDR1 MDHEN, CDR2 SYDVKM. This CDR3 comprises 14 residues. The CDR3 DNA reads as TGTGCCAGCAGGCAACCGGGACTAGCTGGAGAGCAGTTCTTC. Translated: CASRQPGLAGEQFF.

The genes are TRBV4-1 and TRBJ1-1; no clear D. Per the germline V gene, CDR1 is MGHRA and CDR2 is YSYEKL. Trimming took off 5 bases at V and 5 bases at J, with 9 bases between the two ends. The length of the CDR3 is 12 residues. DNA for the CDR3: TGCGCCAGCAGCGAGGGTTGGACTGAAGCTTTCTTT. Translating gives CASSEGWTEAFF.

The chain links TRBV7-2 to TRBJ1-1; the D is unclear. The germline gives CDR1 SGHTA, CDR2 FQGNSA. The CDR3 extends over 14 amino acids. V lost 3 bases, J lost 1 base, and 9 bases lay in between. CDR3 sequence reads: CASSFMGQNTEAFF. In nucleotides, the CDR3 is TGTGCCAGCAGCTTCATGGGCCAGAACACTGAAGCTTTCTTT.

J is TRBJ2-6 and V is TRBV18; TRBD1 matches at 7 bases. The CDR3 contains 19 residues. Germline CDR1 KGHSH, CDR2 LQKENI. The V gene end was trimmed by 2 bases and the J gene end by 0 bases; junction bases not matched to a gene: 10. CDR3 sequence (DNA): TGTGCCAGCTCACCAATGCCGGGACAGTCCCGCTCTGGGGCCAACGTCCTGACTTTC. It is translated as CASSPMPGQSRSGANVLTF.

The table lists this clone with a count of one. The chain joins TRBV3-1 (or the pseudogene TRBV3-2) to TRBJ2-5, with D unclear. The CDR3 has 12 amino acids. Germline CDR1 and CDR2: LGHDT and YNNKEL (reference sequence). Between the trimmed V and J ends, which lost 0 bases and 6 bases, there was a span of 5 bases. CDR3 loop: CASSQDYKTQYF. CDR3 DNA sequence: TGTGCCAGCAGCCAAGACTATAAGACCCAGTACTTC.

The chain is built from TRBV19 and TRBJ1-2; 10 bases fit TRBD1. The CDR3 runs to 12 residues. V dropped 6 bases and J dropped 5; count of bases not matched to a gene: 0. Germline V gene lookup returns CDR1 LNHDA and CDR2 SQIVND (reference sequence). CDR3: CASRDRGYGYTF. For the CDR3, the DNA is TGTGCCAGTAGGGACAGGGGGTATGGCTACACCTTC.

In this sample, this clone turned up a few times. V and J are TRBV3-1 (or the pseudogene TRBV3-2) and TRBJ2-2, with D possibly TRBD1 on 5 matching bases. Germline V gives CDR1 LGHDT, CDR2 YNNKEL (reference sequence). This CDR3 has 14 residues. Trimming left V 3 bases short and J 9 bases short, with 14 bases between. The DNA for the CDR3 is TGTGCCAGCAGCCACAGGGAAGGTTGGCGGGAGCTGTTTTTT. Its protein product is CASSHREGWRELFF.

In its sample, this clone was seen once. Other DNA sequences of this sample code for an identical CDR3. The chain uses TRBV27 and TRBJ2-3; 8 nucleotides line up with TRBD2. Looked up from germline, CDR1 is MNHEY and CDR2 is SMNVEV (reference sequence). The ends lost 8 bases at V and 0 bases at J; junction bases unmatched: 4. The CDR3 length is 14 residues. The CDR3 spells CASGASGSTDTQYF. DNA for the CDR3: TGTGCCAGCGGGGCTAGCGGGAGCACAGATACGCAGTATTTT.

This chain joins TRBV20-1 and TRBJ1-2; D is unclear. Between the trimmed V and J ends, which lost 3 bases and 0 bases, there was a span of 17 bases. Germline V gene data show CDR1 as DFQATT and CDR2 as SNEGSKA (reference sequence). The CDR3 loop spans 16 amino acids. The CDR3 region is CSASPSSQLTNYGYTF. Here the CDR3 DNA reads TGCAGTGCTAGTCCCTCCTCACAACTAACTAACTATGGCTACACCTTC.

Here the CDR3 reads CASSSTGGWYEQYF. Written as DNA, the CDR3 is TGTGCCAGCAGCTCGACAGGGGGCTGGTACGAGCAGTACTTC. The V gene is TRBV7-9, the J gene TRBJ2-7; TRBD1 agrees at 10 bases. V gave up 4 bases and J gave up 4 bases; unmatched junction bases: 4. The CDR3 contains 14 residues. CDR1 and CDR2 from the germline V gene are SEHNR and FQNEAQ (reference sequence). Drawing the rest from reference TRBV7-9 and TRBJ2-7, the complete variable domain is DTGVSQNPRHKITKRGQNVTFRCDPISEHNRLYWYRQTLGQGPEFLTYFQNEAQLEKSRLLSDRFSAERPKGSFSTLEIQRTEQGDSAMYLCASSSTGGWYEQYFGPGTRLTVT.

This clone was picked up one time. The rearrangement joins TRBV7-9 to TRBJ1-1; the match to TRBD1 covers 8 bases. The CDR3 is 15 amino acids. CDR1 is SEHNR, CDR2 FQNEAQ, per germline (reference sequence). The ends lost 4 bases at V and 4 bases at J; junction bases unmatched: 8. CDR3 nucleotide sequence: TGTGCCAGCAGCTACGCCGGGACAGGCGGCACTGAAGCTTTCTTT. It yields the protein CASSYAGTGGTEAFF. The complete variable domain, with remaining parts taken from reference TRBV7-9 and TRBJ1-1, reads DTGVSQNPRHKITKRGQNVTFRCDPISEHNRLYWYRQTLGQGPEFLTYFQNEAQLEKSRLLSDRFSAERPKGSFSTLEIQRTEQGDSAMYLCASSYAGTGGTEAFFGQGTRLTVV.

Concerning this clone itself: At one end the junction does not follow the germline gene, possibly because of a read error. The gene calls are TRBV6-1 and TRBJ2-7; 10 nucleotides match TRBD2. CDR1 and CDR2 from the germline V gene are MNHNS and SASEGT. The CDR3 sequence is 15 residues long. This CDR3 is CASREAGGSSYEQYF. The CDR3 bases are TGTGCCAGCAGGGAAGCGGGAGGGAGCTCCTACGAGCAGTACTTC.

This clone was counted only a few times. The V call is TRBV7-9, the J call TRBJ1-6; the match to TRBD1 covers 9 bases. Germline V gene lookup returns CDR1 SEHNR and CDR2 FQNEAQ (reference sequence). This CDR3 is built from 14 residues. V lost 5 bases, J lost 10 bases, and 6 bases stayed unmatched. The CDR3 region has the DNA TGTGCCAGCAGCCTAGGACAGGGGCAATCACCCCTCCACTTT. Its protein product is CASSLGQGQSPLHF.

V usage is TRBV4-1 and J usage is TRBJ1-2; D is perhaps TRBD1 (5 bases). Germline CDR1 reads MGHRA; CDR2 reads YSYEKL. This CDR3 is 16 amino acids long. Trimming took 7 bases from V and 0 from J, leaving 18 bases between them. The CDR3 nucleotides read TGCGCCAGCACCCACCAACACCCAGGGACTAACTATGGCTACACCTTC. Translating gives CASTHQHPGTNYGYTF.

This clone was counted a single time. The chain uses TRBV1 and TRBJ2-5; the table's D gene call, TRBD2, was not cross checked with the DNA. TRBV1 is a pseudogene segment. The CDR3 consists of 17 residues. CDR3 nucleotides: TGCACCAGCAGCCATGACGAGCGGGCCTCCCTCCGGGAGACCCAGTACTTC. It encodes CTSSHDERASLRETQYF.